A selection of T cell receptor beta chains follows, all from one sample in a study of T cells in localized non-small cell lung cancer. Generated by immunoSEQ multiplex PCR, the TCRdb table keeps only in-frame clones and is missing some. The data hold fewer than 13,000 clones, with approximately 81% observed a single time. Sequenced material: peripheral blood, taken before any cancer treatment. These TCRs come from a male donor older than 55 with stage III lung adenocarcinoma. CDR3s include the opening cysteine and the closing phenylalanine or tryptophan. The D gene is left open where the match is weak. Rows give clone size only sometimes, using once, few, many, or a class for an expanded clone.

V gene	CDR3 length	clone size	D gene	J gene	CDR3 protein	CDR3 DNA
TRBV4-3	15	NA	TRBD2	TRBJ2-7	CASSQDVTSGYEQYF	TGCGCCAGCAGCCAAGATGTGACTAGCGGGTACGAGCAGTACTTC
TRBV6-1	13	NA	NA	TRBJ2-3	CASSEEGLDTQYF	TGTGCCAGCAGTGAAGAGGGGTTAGATACGCAGTATTTT
TRBV9	15	NA	NA	TRBJ2-5	CASSVDGRGAGTQYF	TGTGCCAGCAGCGTAGACGGACGAGGGGCGGGCACCCAGTACTTC
TRBV6-1	16	NA	NA	TRBJ2-1	CASSEGAYRAWLEQFF	TGTGCCAGCAGTGAAGGTGCTTACCGGGCCTGGCTGGAGCAGTTCTTC
TRBV7-6	16	NA	TRBD2	TRBJ2-2	CASSLLASGSTGELFF	TGTGCCAGCAGCTTATTGGCTAGCGGAAGTACCGGGGAGCTGTTTTTT
TRBV28	12	few	NA	TRBJ1-2	CASSLASYGYTF	TGTGCCAGCAGTTTGGCAAGCTATGGCTACACCTTC
TRBV7-2	19	once	TRBD2	TRBJ2-1	CASSLAISDSGRAVNEQFF	TGTGCCAGCAGCTTAGCTATCTCGGATAGCGGGAGGGCGGTCAATGAGCAGTTCTTC
TRBV2	13	NA	NA	TRBJ1-1	CASSENWGTEAFF	TGTGCCAGCAGTGAAAACTGGGGCACTGAAGCTTTCTTT
TRBV25-1	12	once	NA	TRBJ2-5	CAILKGGEAQYF	TGTGCCATCCTGAAGGGCGGGGAGGCCCAGTACTTC
TRBV7-9	14	NA	NA	TRBJ2-2	CASSSQWAQGELFF	TGTGCCAGCAGCTCCCAGTGGGCCCAGGGGGAGCTGTTTTTT
TRBV7-2	20	once	TRBD2	TRBJ2-1	CASSIAGGFLLRRSYNEQFF	TGTGCCAGCAGCATAGCGGGGGGCTTCCTCCTGCGGCGTTCTTACAATGAGCAGTTCTTC
TRBV7-8	12	NA	NA	TRBJ2-7	CASSLGSYEQYF	TGTGCCAGCAGCTTAGGATCCTACGAGCAGTACTTC
TRBV28	15	NA	NA	TRBJ1-1	CASSSPPGSRTEAFF	TGTGCCAGCAGTTCCCCTCCGGGATCGCGCACTGAAGCTTTCTTT
TRBV19	16	NA	NA	TRBJ1-6	CASSPLEGRGGSPLHF	TGTGCCAGTAGTCCCCTGGAGGGCAGGGGAGGATCACCCCTCCACTTT
TRBV4-3	16	NA	TRBD2	TRBJ2-7	CASIPISRLAGYEQYF	TGCGCCAGCATCCCCATCAGCAGGCTAGCGGGGTACGAGCAGTACTTC
TRBV7-9	15	few	TRBD2	TRBJ2-1	CASSLTSGALNEQFF	TGTGCCAGCAGCCTTACTAGCGGGGCCCTCAATGAGCAGTTCTTC
TRBV18	16	NA	NA	TRBJ1-5	CASSPGVRDSNQPQHF	TGTGCCAGCTCACCTGGAGTCAGGGATAGCAATCAGCCCCAGCATTTT
TRBV6-1	14	NA	NA	TRBJ1-3	CASRGDPNSATIYF	TGTGCCAGCAGAGGGGACCCGAACAGTGCCACCATATATTTT
TRBV4-2	21	NA	TRBD2	TRBJ2-2	CASSQYPIVGRTSGRAGELFF	TGTGCCAGCAGCCAATATCCGATCGTTGGTAGGACTAGCGGGAGGGCCGGGGAGCTGTTTTTT
TRBV4-3	14	NA	TRBD1	TRBJ2-2	CAASTGHSTGELFF	TGCGCCGCCTCGACAGGGCATTCCACCGGGGAGCTGTTTTTT
TRBV9	16	NA	NA	TRBJ2-3	CASSHYSGRSTDTQYF	TGTGCCAGCAGCCACTATAGCGGTCGGAGCACAGATACGCAGTATTTT
TRBV15	17	NA	TRBD1	TRBJ2-7	CATSTYPGQGGPYEQYF	TGTGCCACCAGCACCTACCCGGGACAGGGGGGACCCTACGAGCAGTACTTC
TRBV6-7	15	NA	NA	TRBJ1-5	CASRLLRRINQPQHF	TGTGCCAGCCGTCTCCTAAGACGGATCAATCAGCCCCAGCATTTT
TRBV10-3	15	NA	TRBD1	TRBJ2-7	CAISERGRGLYEQYF	TGTGCCATCAGTGAACGCGGCAGGGGGTTATACGAGCAGTACTTC
TRBV7-3	14	NA	TRBD2	TRBJ2-3	CASSPGGGPDTQYF	TGTGCCAGCAGCCCCGGGGGGGGCCCAGATACGCAGTATTTT
TRBV9	13	NA	NA	TRBJ2-1	CASSLRLHNEQFF	TGTGCCAGCAGCCTTCGACTCCACAATGAGCAGTTCTTC
TRBV6-5	13	NA	NA	TRBJ2-2	CASSSTPTGELFF	TGTGCCAGCAGCTCTACCCCGACCGGGGAGCTGTTTTTT
TRBV7-8	16	once	TRBD2	TRBJ2-3	CASSFTVTSGIDTQYF	TGTGCCAGCAGCTTCACTGTAACGAGCGGGATAGATACGCAGTATTTT
TRBV7-9	17	NA	TRBD1	TRBJ2-7	CASSLAGRQGYRNEQYF	TGTGCCAGCAGCTTAGCGGGCAGACAGGGGTATCGTAACGAGCAGTACTTC
TRBV7-9	14	NA	NA	TRBJ2-5	CASSLVLDQETQYF	TGTGCCAGCAGCTTAGTACTCGACCAAGAGACCCAGTACTTC
TRBV6-5	13	NA	NA	TRBJ2-1	CASSYGPNNEQFF	TGTGCCAGCAGTTACGGACCTAACAATGAGCAGTTCTTC
TRBV2	14	NA	NA	TRBJ2-3	CASSVRGLTDTQYF	TGTGCCAGCAGTGTTAGGGGTCTCACAGATACGCAGTATTTT
TRBV9	14	NA	NA	TRBJ2-5	CASSVGGSQETQYF	TGTGCCAGCAGCGTAGGAGGAAGCCAAGAGACCCAGTACTTC
TRBV28	14	few	TRBD1	TRBJ1-6	CASKTGASNSPLHF	TGTGCCAGCAAAACAGGGGCCAGTAATTCACCCCTCCACTTT
TRBV30	13	once	NA	TRBJ1-1	CAWTADRRTEAFF	TGTGCCTGGACGGCGGATCGAAGGACTGAAGCTTTCTTT
TRBV5-1	17	NA	TRBD2	TRBJ2-1	CASSPRGAGVWNNEQFF	TGCGCCAGCAGCCCGAGAGGAGCGGGGGTCTGGAACAATGAGCAGTTCTTC
TRBV20-1	11	few	TRBD2	TRBJ2-5	CSRGVQETQYF	TGCTCCCGGGGGGTCCAAGAGACCCAGTACTTC
TRBV11-3	11	NA	NA	TRBJ2-7	CVRGRAYEQYF	TGTGTCCGGGGCAGGGCCTACGAGCAGTACTTC
TRBV6-1	15	NA	TRBD2	TRBJ2-1	CASRSASGTLSEQFF	TGTGCCAGCAGGTCGGCTAGCGGGACCCTGAGTGAGCAGTTCTTC
TRBV6-6	14	NA	NA	TRBJ1-3	CASSTGGSGNTIYF	TGTGCCAGCAGCACCGGGGGGTCTGGAAACACCATATATTTT
TRBV28	18	NA	TRBD2	TRBJ2-3	CASSRSGTSGFSADTQYF	TGTGCCAGCAGTCGGAGTGGGACTAGCGGGTTCTCGGCAGATACGCAGTATTTT
TRBV21-1	14	NA	NA	TRBJ1-1	CASNLNAGGGEAFF	TGTGCCAGCAACCTAAATGCAGGGGGAGGTGAAGCTTTCTTT
TRBV5-4	16	NA	NA	TRBJ2-1	CASSASVQTLDNEQFF	TGTGCCAGCAGCGCTAGCGTCCAGACCTTAGACAATGAGCAGTTCTTC
TRBV7-9	16	NA	TRBD1	TRBJ1-3	CASSPTGGSSGNTIYF	TGTGCCAGCAGCCCCACAGGGGGGTCCTCTGGAAACACCATATATTTT
TRBV4-3	13	NA	NA	TRBJ2-2	CASSQDWAGELFF	TGCGCCAGCAGCCAAGATTGGGCCGGGGAGCTGTTTTTT
TRBV6-5	14	NA	NA	TRBJ1-5	CASRGNLGGQPQHF	TGTGCCAGCAGAGGAAACCTAGGGGGTCAGCCCCAGCATTTT
TRBV19	11	once	NA	TRBJ2-4	CASSSLDIQYF	TGTGCCAGTAGTTCCCTAGACATTCAGTACTTC
TRBV7-2	14	NA	NA	TRBJ2-2	CASSLGQLTGELFF	TGTGCCAGCAGCTTAGGACAACTCACCGGGGAGCTGTTTTTT
TRBV18	14	NA	NA	TRBJ2-7	CASSPGGSSYEQYF	TGTGCCAGCTCACCAGGGGGGAGCTCCTACGAGCAGTACTTC
TRBV7-2	13	NA	TRBD1	TRBJ1-1	CASSHRGNTEAFF	TGTGCCAGCAGCCACAGGGGTAACACTGAAGCTTTCTTT
TRBV27	17	NA	TRBD1	TRBJ1-4	CASSLRPLGQGNEKLFF	TGTGCCAGCAGCTTACGCCCCCTGGGACAGGGTAATGAAAAACTGTTTTTT
TRBV7-2	13	once	TRBD1	TRBJ1-1	CASSWGQSTEAFF	TGTGCCAGCAGCTGGGGACAGAGCACTGAAGCTTTCTTT
TRBV7-3	15	NA	TRBD1	TRBJ2-3	CASSRSRGRTDTQYF	TGTGCCAGCAGCCGGTCAAGGGGGCGGACAGATACGCAGTATTTT
TRBV14	17	NA	TRBD2	TRBJ2-2	CASSQQTSSGRSGELFF	TGTGCCAGCAGCCAACAAACCTCTAGCGGGAGATCCGGGGAGCTGTTTTTT
TRBV9	13	once	NA	TRBJ1-5	CASIGRRGQPQHF	TGTGCCAGCATAGGAAGGAGGGGTCAGCCCCAGCATTTT
TRBV11-2	15	NA	TRBD1	TRBJ1-1	CASGRVDRGNTEAFF	TGTGCCAGCGGACGGGTTGACAGGGGAAACACTGAAGCTTTCTTT
TRBV4-3	15	NA	NA	TRBJ2-3	CASSQELLRADTQYF	TGCGCCAGCAGCCAAGAGCTCCTCCGGGCAGATACGCAGTATTTT
TRBV7-3	16	once	NA	TRBJ1-2	CASSLTGQAYNYGYTF	TGTGCCAGCAGCTTAACCGGCCAGGCCTATAACTATGGCTACACCTTC
TRBV19	13	few	NA	TRBJ1-1	CASSSMGDTEAFF	TGTGCCAGTAGTTCGATGGGGGACACTGAAGCTTTCTTT